The rows below give T cell receptor beta chains drawn from one sample of a study of blood T cell repertoires in COVID-19. Sequencing used immunoSEQ multiplex PCR; TCRdb keeps in-frame clones, though not all of them. The profile covers approximately 81,000 clones, with roughly 78% appearing a single time and approximately 7% taken by the ten largest. Specimen: peripheral blood. The receptors come from a human donor in a cohort sampled during active COVID-19. CDR3s include the opening cysteine and the closing phenylalanine or tryptophan. The D gene is left open where the match is weak. Clone size, where shown, is once, few, many, or a class for clones that have expanded.

>few|TRBJ2-1|TRBV7-3|.
TGTGCCAGCAGCCTAATTGGAGGGGTGACACCCAGCTCCTACAATGAGCAGTTCTTC
CASSLIGGVTPSSYNEQFF
>.|TRBJ2-7|TRBV21-1|.
TGTGCCAGCAGCAAAAGCAGGGAGGAACGCGAGCAGTACTTC
CASSKSREEREQYF
>.|TRBJ2-3|TRBV30|.
TGTGCCTGGACGAGCACAGATACGCAGTATTTT
CAWTSTDTQYF
>.|TRBJ1-2|TRBV18|TRBD1
TGTGCCAGCTCATTAACAGGGGACACTAACTATGGCTACACCTTC
CASSLTGDTNYGYTF
>.|TRBJ2-7|TRBV28|TRBD2
TGTGCCAGCAGGACGGGACTAGCTACCTACGAGCAGTACTTC
CASRTGLATYEQYF
>.|TRBJ2-3|TRBV9|.
TGTGCCAGCAAGGCGGGGAACACAGATACGCAGTATTTT
CASKAGNTDTQYF
>.|TRBJ2-4|TRBV10-1|.
TGCGCCAGCAGTGCCCCCCGGGGATTAGTCGGAAACATTCAGTACTTC
CASSAPRGLVGNIQYF
>.|TRBJ2-5|TRBV5-1|TRBD1
TGCGCCAGCAGCATCCCAGGACAGGGTGGAGAGACCCAGTACTTC
CASSIPGQGGETQYF
>.|TRBJ1-5|TRBV6-6|.
TGTGCCAGCAGTTTGAGTGACAATCAGCCCCAGCATTTT
CASSLSDNQPQHF
>.|TRBJ2-7|TRBV6-2/TRBV6-3|TRBD2
TGTGCCAGCAGCCTGACTAGCGGTCCCTACGAGCAGTACTTC
CASSLTSGPYEQYF
>.|TRBJ2-3|TRBV19|.
TGTGCCAGTAGTAATGAGCTAGCCGGACCTCCAGGGGCGCAGTATTTT
CASSNELAGPPGAQYF
>.|TRBJ1-5|TRBV18|TRBD1
TGTGCCAGCTCGCCCAGGGGGGCGGGAAGCAATCAGCCCCAGCATTTT
CASSPRGAGSNQPQHF
>.|TRBJ2-6|TRBV7-9|.
TGTGCCAGTAAAGCCGGGGCCAACGTCCTGACTTTC
CASKAGANVLTF
>.|TRBJ2-3|TRBV27|TRBD2
TGTGCCAGCAGTGCGCTTAGCGGGGTTGGTACGCAGTATTTT
CASSALSGVGTQYF
>.|TRBJ2-1|TRBV9|TRBD1
TGTGCCAGCAGCAAAGACAGGGGTTCCCCTTGGAATGAGCAGTTCTTC
CASSKDRGSPWNEQFF